One T cell receptor beta chain is described in this entry. The specificity of this receptor is unknown. Within one base of it there is no much larger clone, and no base qualities were kept. The sample belongs to a study of response to subunit inactivated influenza vaccine (dated by TCRdb to 2016 to 2019). In terms of the full investigation: To follow how T cells responded to a trivalent subunit inactivated influenza vaccine, the researchers relied on deep quantitative profiling of the T cell receptor repertoire. Broad study findings and their caveats: It was suggested by the authors that each seasonal influenza vaccination may recruit only a limited number of new T cells.

The library was obtained by RT-PCR. Instrument on record: Illumina HiSeq 2500. Clones were called with MiXCR by TCRdb after fastp trimmed the public reads at Q25, and only in-frame beta chains were retained. Rows with one shared CDR3 protein collapse into an entry with the most common genes and DNA. For this sample the table gives 650,000 to 800,000 distinct CDR3 sequences, of which around 14% were detected only once. The ten largest clonotypes hold around 7% of the sample. Sequencing was performed on PBMCs from blood, taken 14 days before vaccination. The origin of this receptor is a man aged 45 to 65 who received an inactivated influenza vaccine. Donor details come from another sample of the same person, matched by shared clones.

This receptor has the CDR3 CASSVSGTGAYEQYF. The base sequence is TGTGCCAGCAGCGTATCCGGGACAGGGGCCTACGAGCAGTACTTC. Recombination connected TRBV9 to TRBJ2-7; 10 central bases correspond to TRBD1. The germline V gene provides CDR1 SGDLS and CDR2 YYNGEE. For this chain, trimming is 1 base at the V end and 2 bases at the J end, and the number of junction bases without a gene match is 3. Measured from the cysteine to the phenylalanine, the CDR3 is 15 residues long. Just the 45-base CDR3 DNA is kept, in frame starting at base 1.